This T cell receptor (beta chain) was recorded in a study of blood T cell repertoires in COVID-19. Study-wide context: Samples taken during acute and convalescent COVID-19 were collected in the United States, Italy and Spain.

This CDR3 spans 14 amino acids. Trimming pared 5 bases from V and 5 bases from J, leaving 15 bases between. Germline V gene sequence: CDR1 SGHTA, CDR2 FQGNSA. Some clones are missing from TCRdb's copy, which holds only in-frame ones; the method was immunoSEQ multiplex PCR. The sample contains 160,000 or so clones, roughly 78% of which appear only once. This TCR came from a man aged 70 or older with active or convalescent COVID-19. The rearrangement links TRBV7-2 to TRBJ1-1; no clear D. Sequenced input: peripheral blood. The CDR3 DNA follows: TGTGCCAGCAGCCCACATCAAAGAGGAACTGAAGCTTTCTTT. It specifies CASSPHQRGTEAFF.